A selection of T cell receptor beta chains follows, all from one sample in a study of CD4 T cells in relation to SARS-CoV-2 and coronaviruses. Assay: immunoSEQ multiplex PCR; the TCRdb copy retains only in-frame clones and omits some. The sample carries some 15,000 clones, 70% to 80% recorded once. These receptors have no identified antigens. Sequencing was done on a sample of CD4+ T cells from PBMCs, cultured in vitro. The origin of the receptors is a human donor in good health. Both conserved end residues are part of each CDR3. D genes are given only for firm matches. Clone size is stated in some rows and not others, as once, few, many or a class when expanded.

CDR3,DNA,D,size,V,J
CASSPLDWNTEAFF,TGTGCCAGCAGTCCCCTGGATTGGAACACTGAAGCTTTCTTT,NA,NA,TRBV7-9,TRBJ1-1
CAISDPGRGLSEQYF,TGTGCCATCAGTGACCCAGGCAGGGGCCTCTCCGAGCAGTACTTC,NA,NA,TRBV10-3,TRBJ2-7
CASSEASGGPNQPQHF,TGTGCCAGCAGTGAAGCATCAGGGGGGCCAAATCAGCCCCAGCATTTT,TRBD1,few,TRBV6-1,TRBJ1-5
CASSQGGAQREWTGELFF,TGCGCCAGCAGCCAAGGGGGGGCTCAGCGGGAGTGGACCGGGGAGCTGTTTTTT,TRBD2,NA,TRBV4-1,TRBJ2-2
CASSSPRGTSGTPRLKSSYNEQFF,TGTGCCAGCAGCTCCCCCAGGGGGACTAGCGGGACGCCCCGGCTGAAGAGCTCCTACAATGAGCAGTTCTTC,TRBD2,NA,TRBV7-1,TRBJ2-1
CASSYSEQGAGETQYF,TGTGCCAGCAGTTACTCAGAACAGGGGGCGGGTGAGACCCAGTACTTC,TRBD1,NA,TRBV6-5,TRBJ2-5
CASSPGERGRRNGYTF,TGTGCCAGCTCCCCCGGGGAGAGGGGGCGACGAAATGGCTACACCTTC,TRBD1,NA,TRBV18,TRBJ1-2
CSIGGGSVSETQYF,TGCAGCATTGGGGGCGGGAGTGTATCAGAGACCCAGTACTTC,NA,NA,TRBV29-1,TRBJ2-5
CASSLEQGASYEQYF,TGTGCCAGCAGCTTGGAGCAGGGGGCCTCCTACGAGCAGTACTTC,TRBD1,NA,TRBV5-4,TRBJ2-7
CASSLDSRGSETQYF,TGTGCCAGCAGCTTAGATTCCCGAGGGTCAGAGACCCAGTACTTC,NA,NA,TRBV7-2,TRBJ2-5
CASSSTPISTDTQYF,TGCGCCAGCAGCTCCACCCCAATTAGCACAGATACGCAGTATTTT,NA,NA,TRBV5-1,TRBJ2-3
CASSWGPNPSSYEQYF,TGTGCCAGCAGTTGGGGGCCGAACCCGAGCTCCTACGAGCAGTACTTC,NA,once,TRBV27,TRBJ2-7
CASILPPNTEAFF,TGTGCCAGCATCCTTCCTCCGAACACTGAAGCTTTCTTT,NA,NA,TRBV12-3/TRBV12-4,TRBJ1-1
CAWRGDGRRAFF,TGTGCCTGGAGAGGTGACGGACGAAGGGCTTTCTTT,NA,NA,TRBV30,TRBJ1-1
CASSFRGPTSSSGNTIYF,TGTGCCAGCAGTTTTCGGGGACCGACATCAAGCTCTGGAAACACCATATATTTT,NA,NA,TRBV27,TRBJ1-3
CASSLDVGFGNTIYF,TGCGCCAGCAGCTTGGATGTGGGTTTTGGAAACACCATATATTTT,NA,NA,TRBV5-1,TRBJ1-3
CASSGLAGATDTQYF,TGTGCCAGCAGCGGGCTAGCGGGGGCCACAGATACGCAGTATTTT,TRBD2,NA,TRBV5-6,TRBJ2-3
CASSLGDRDYEQYF,TGCGCCAGCAGCTTGGGGGACAGGGACTACGAGCAGTACTTC,TRBD1,medium-sized,TRBV5-1,TRBJ2-7
CASSHTDRGNEQYF,TGTGCCAGCAGCCATACAGACAGGGGGAACGAGCAGTACTTC,TRBD1,NA,TRBV11-2,TRBJ2-7
CASSVGNGEQPQHF,TGTGCCAGCAGCGTAGGTAATGGGGAACAGCCCCAGCATTTT,NA,NA,TRBV9,TRBJ1-5
CASRYTFGGFEDTQYF,TGTGCCAGCAGATACACGTTCGGGGGTTTCGAAGATACGCAGTATTTT,NA,NA,TRBV13,TRBJ2-3
CASSTRDRGDTGELFF,TGTGCCAGTAGTACCCGGGACAGGGGGGACACCGGGGAGCTGTTTTTT,TRBD1,NA,TRBV19,TRBJ2-2
CASSLFGTVYGYTF,TGTGCCAGCAGCTTATTCGGGACAGTCTATGGCTACACCTTC,TRBD1,NA,TRBV7-2,TRBJ1-2
CASSPFYGTSGRAPQETQYF,TGTGCCAGCAGCCCGTTTTATGGGACTAGCGGGAGGGCCCCACAAGAGACCCAGTACTTC,TRBD2,NA,TRBV27,TRBJ2-5
CASSLGQVYEQYF,TGTGCCAGCAGCCTGGGACAGGTCTACGAGCAGTACTTC,TRBD1,NA,TRBV28,TRBJ2-7
CASSQAFSSTVRNEQYF,TGCGCCAGCAGCCAAGCTTTCTCCTCGACCGTCCGGAACGAGCAGTACTTC,NA,NA,TRBV4-1,TRBJ2-7
CASGPMGADTQYF,TGTGCCAGCGGCCCCATGGGAGCGGATACGCAGTATTTT,NA,NA,TRBV2,TRBJ2-3
CAIRTGEGEKLFF,TGTGCCATCAGAACAGGGGAAGGAGAAAAACTGTTTTTT,TRBD1,NA,TRBV10-3,TRBJ1-4
CAIKDPGQGRGETQYF,TGTGCCATCAAAGACCCGGGACAGGGGCGCGGAGAGACCCAGTACTTC,TRBD1,NA,TRBV10-3,TRBJ2-5
CASSPHAGQSRANSPLHF,TGTGCCAGCAGTCCACACGCCGGGCAATCCAGGGCTAATTCACCCCTCCACTTT,NA,NA,TRBV6-6,TRBJ1-6
CASSYAGALNEQFF,TGTGCCAGCAGTTACGCGGGAGCGCTCAATGAGCAGTTCTTC,TRBD2,NA,TRBV6-5,TRBJ2-1
CAWNRETDTYF,TGTGCCTGGAATCGAGAAACAGATACGTACTTC,NA,NA,TRBV30,TRBJ2-7
CASKGGYEQYF,TGTGCCAGCAAAGGGGGTTACGAGCAGTACTTC,NA,few,TRBV28,TRBJ2-7
CASGNGNQPQHF,TGCGCCAGCGGTAATGGCAATCAGCCCCAGCATTTT,NA,once,TRBV10-2,TRBJ1-5
CASSQGLALMDQYF,TGTGCCAGCAGCCAAGGCCTAGCCCTCATGGACCAGTACTTC,NA,NA,TRBV3-1/TRBV3-2,TRBJ2-5
CASSQAWTASYNEQFF,TGTGCCAGCAGCCAAGCATGGACAGCAAGTTACAATGAGCAGTTCTTC,NA,once,TRBV14,TRBJ2-1
CASTRHLDRGNNEQFF,TGTGCCAGTACCCGACATCTGGACAGGGGCAACAATGAGCAGTTCTTC,TRBD1,NA,TRBV19,TRBJ2-1
CASSGQSGGQETQYF,TGTGCCAGCTCTGGACAGAGCGGGGGGCAAGAGACCCAGTACTTC,TRBD2,NA,TRBV18,TRBJ2-5